This TCR beta chain came from a study of T cells after yellow fever vaccination. 5'RACE template switching added a universal primer site and UMIs to TCR cDNA. TCRdb processed the 5' RACE reads anew with MiXCR; each CDR3 protein has one entry. The repertoire has fewer than 650,000 distinct CDR3 sequences, about a fifth of them found once; the top ten carry approximately 16%. Study-level findings and limits: Weaker overall, the secondary response nonetheless peaked faster (day 5 versus 15).

This clonotype was observed a single time. The antigen remains undetermined. This CDR3 is built from 13 residues. V was trimmed by 2 bases and J by 5 bases, leaving 10 bases between them. From germline, CDR1 is SGHRS and CDR2 YFSETQ. Sequencing was performed on PBMCs, taken approximately 22 days after the first yellow fever vaccination. The TCR originated in a man aged 18 to 30 who received the YFV17D yellow fever vaccine. This rearrangement joins TRBV5-1 to TRBJ1-2, with TRBD1 as a possible D gene (6 bases). The CDR3 DNA sequence: TGCGCCAGCAGCTTTCAAGGGGGGTATGGCTACACCTTC. Translation: CASSFQGGYGYTF.